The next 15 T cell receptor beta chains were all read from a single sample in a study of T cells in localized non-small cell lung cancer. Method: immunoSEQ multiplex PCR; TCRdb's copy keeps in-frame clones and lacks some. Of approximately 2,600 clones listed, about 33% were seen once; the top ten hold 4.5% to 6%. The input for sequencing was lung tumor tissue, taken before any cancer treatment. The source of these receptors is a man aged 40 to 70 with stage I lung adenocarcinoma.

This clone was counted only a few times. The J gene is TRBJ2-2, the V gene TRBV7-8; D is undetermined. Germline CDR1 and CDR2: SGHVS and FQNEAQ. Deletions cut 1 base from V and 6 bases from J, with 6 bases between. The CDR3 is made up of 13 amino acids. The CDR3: CASSLEVSGELFF. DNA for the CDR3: TGTGCCAGCAGCTTAGAGGTTTCCGGGGAGCTGTTTTTT.

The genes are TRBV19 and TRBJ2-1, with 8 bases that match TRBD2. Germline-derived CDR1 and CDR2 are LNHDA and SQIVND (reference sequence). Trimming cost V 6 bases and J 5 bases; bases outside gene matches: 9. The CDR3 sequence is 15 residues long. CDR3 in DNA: TGTGCCAGTAGCCTGAGACTAGCGCCCAACAATGAGCAGTTCTTC. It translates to CASSLRLAPNNEQFF.

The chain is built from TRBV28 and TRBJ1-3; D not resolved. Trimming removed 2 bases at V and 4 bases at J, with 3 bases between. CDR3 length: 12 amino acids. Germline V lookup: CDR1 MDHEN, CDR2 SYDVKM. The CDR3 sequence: CASSLQGNTIYF. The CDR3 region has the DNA TGTGCCAGCAGTTTACAAGGAAACACCATATATTTT.

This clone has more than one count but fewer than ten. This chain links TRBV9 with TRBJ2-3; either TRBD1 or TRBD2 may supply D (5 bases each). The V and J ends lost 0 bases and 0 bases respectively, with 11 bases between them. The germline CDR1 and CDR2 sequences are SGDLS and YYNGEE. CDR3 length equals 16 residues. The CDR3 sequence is CASSVEPGRSTDTQYF. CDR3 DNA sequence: TGTGCCAGCAGCGTAGAACCGGGACGGAGCACAGATACGCAGTATTTT.

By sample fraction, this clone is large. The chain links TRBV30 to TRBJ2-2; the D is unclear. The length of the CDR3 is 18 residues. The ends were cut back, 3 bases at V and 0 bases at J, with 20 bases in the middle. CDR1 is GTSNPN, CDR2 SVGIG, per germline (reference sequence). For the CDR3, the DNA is TGTGCCTGGAGGGTTGTACGTTCCGACGGCCCGAACACCGGGGAGCTGTTTTTT. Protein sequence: CAWRVVRSDGPNTGELFF.

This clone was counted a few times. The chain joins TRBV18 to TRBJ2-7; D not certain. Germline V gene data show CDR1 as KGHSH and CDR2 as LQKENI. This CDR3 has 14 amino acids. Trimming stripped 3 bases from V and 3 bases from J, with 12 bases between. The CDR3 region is CASSPVLTDYEQYF. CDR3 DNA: TGTGCCAGCTCACCGGTTCTTACCGACTACGAGCAGTACTTC.

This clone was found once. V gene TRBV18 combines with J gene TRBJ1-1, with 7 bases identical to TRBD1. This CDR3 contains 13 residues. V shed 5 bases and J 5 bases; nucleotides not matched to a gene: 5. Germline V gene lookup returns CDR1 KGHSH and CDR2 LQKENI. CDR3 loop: CASSFDRVTEAFF. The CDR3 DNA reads TGTGCCAGCTCATTTGACAGGGTAACTGAAGCTTTCTTT. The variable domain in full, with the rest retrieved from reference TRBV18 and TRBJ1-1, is NAGVMQNPRHLVRRRGQEARLRCSPMKGHSHVYWYRQLPEEGLKFMVYLQKENIIDESGMPKERFSAEFPKEGPSILRIQQVVRGDSAAYFCASSFDRVTEAFFGQGTRLTVV.

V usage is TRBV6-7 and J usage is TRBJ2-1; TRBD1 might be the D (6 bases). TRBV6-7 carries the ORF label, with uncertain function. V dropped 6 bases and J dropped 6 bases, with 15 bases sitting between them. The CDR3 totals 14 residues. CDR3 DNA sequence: TGTGCCAGCAGCGTAGACAGGCTGGGCAATGAGCAGTTCTTC. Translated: CASSVDRLGNEQFF.

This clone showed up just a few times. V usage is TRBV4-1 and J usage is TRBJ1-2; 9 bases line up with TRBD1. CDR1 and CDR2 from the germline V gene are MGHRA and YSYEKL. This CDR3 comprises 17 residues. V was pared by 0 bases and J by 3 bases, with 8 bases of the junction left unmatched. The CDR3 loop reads CASSQDSAQGAHYGYTF. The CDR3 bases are TGCGCCAGCAGCCAAGACTCGGCACAGGGGGCTCACTATGGCTACACCTTC.

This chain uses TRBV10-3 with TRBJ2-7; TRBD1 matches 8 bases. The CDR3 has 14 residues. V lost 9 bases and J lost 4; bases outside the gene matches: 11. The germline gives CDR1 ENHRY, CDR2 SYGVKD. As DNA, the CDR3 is TGTGCCATTCGTTCGGCGGGACAGGCATACGAGCAGTACTTC. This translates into CAIRSAGQAYEQYF.

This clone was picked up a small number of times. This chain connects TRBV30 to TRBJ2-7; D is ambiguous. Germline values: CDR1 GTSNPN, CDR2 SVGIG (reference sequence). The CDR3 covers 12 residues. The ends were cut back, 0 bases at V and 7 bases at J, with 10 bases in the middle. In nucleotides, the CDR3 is TGTGCCTGGAGTGTACTGGGCTGGGAGCAGTACTTC. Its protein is CAWSVLGWEQYF.

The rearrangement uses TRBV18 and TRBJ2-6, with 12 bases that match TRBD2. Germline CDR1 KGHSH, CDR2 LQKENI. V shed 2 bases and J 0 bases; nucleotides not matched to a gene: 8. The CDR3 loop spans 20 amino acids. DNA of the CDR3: TGTGCCAGCTCACCAAGACTAGCGGGAGTTTACCCCTCTGGGGCCAACGTCCTGACTTTC. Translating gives CASSPRLAGVYPSGANVLTF.

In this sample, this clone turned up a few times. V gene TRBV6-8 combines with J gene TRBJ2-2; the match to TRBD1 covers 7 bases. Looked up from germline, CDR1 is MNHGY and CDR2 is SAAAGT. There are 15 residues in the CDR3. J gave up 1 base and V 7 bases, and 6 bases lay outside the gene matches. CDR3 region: CASNGQAWNTGELFF. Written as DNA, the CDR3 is TGTGCCAGCAACGGACAGGCGTGGAACACCGGGGAGCTGTTTTTT.

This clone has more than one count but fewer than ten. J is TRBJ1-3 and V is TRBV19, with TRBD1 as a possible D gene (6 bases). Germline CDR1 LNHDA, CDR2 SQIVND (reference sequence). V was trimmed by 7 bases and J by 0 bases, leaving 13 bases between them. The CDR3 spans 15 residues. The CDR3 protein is CASMRGGPSGNTIYF. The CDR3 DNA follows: TGTGCCAGTATGAGGGGGGGACCCTCTGGAAACACCATATATTTT.

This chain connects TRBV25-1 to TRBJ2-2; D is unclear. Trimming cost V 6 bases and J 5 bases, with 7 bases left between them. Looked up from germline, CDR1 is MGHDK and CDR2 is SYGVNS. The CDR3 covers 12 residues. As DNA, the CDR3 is TGTGCCAGCAGACTGGGGACCGGGGAGCTGTTTTTT. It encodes CASRLGTGELFF.